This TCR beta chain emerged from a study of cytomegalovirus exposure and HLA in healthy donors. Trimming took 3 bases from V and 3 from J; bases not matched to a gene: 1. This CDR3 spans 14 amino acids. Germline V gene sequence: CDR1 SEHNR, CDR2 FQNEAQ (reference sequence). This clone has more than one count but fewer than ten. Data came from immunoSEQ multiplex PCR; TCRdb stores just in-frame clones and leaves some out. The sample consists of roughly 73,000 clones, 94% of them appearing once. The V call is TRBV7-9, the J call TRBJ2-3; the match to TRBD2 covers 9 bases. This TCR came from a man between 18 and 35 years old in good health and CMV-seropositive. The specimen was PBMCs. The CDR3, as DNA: TGTGCCAGCAGCTTGCTAGCGGGAACAGATACGCAGTATTTT. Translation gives CASSLLAGTDTQYF.